The T cell receptor (beta chain) described here comes from a study of blood T cell repertoires in COVID-19. Across the whole study: Samples taken during acute and convalescent COVID-19 were collected in the United States, Italy and Spain. T cells, B-cell-depleted T cells, or PBMCs supplied cDNA or gDNA.

Method: immunoSEQ multiplex PCR; TCRdb's copy keeps in-frame clones and lacks some. Of 60,000 to 65,000 clones detected, about four fifths appear once; the ten largest clones hold approximately 5%. Per the germline V gene, CDR1 is MNHEY and CDR2 is SVGAGI. This CDR3 region has 13 residues. Trimming took 10 bases from V and 6 from J; bases not matched to a gene: 8. Sequencing was carried out using peripheral blood. The rearrangement uses TRBV6-5 and TRBJ2-7; 11 nucleotides align to TRBD1. The clonotype was recovered from a human donor in a cohort sampled during active COVID-19. CDR3 DNA sequence: TGTGCCATACGGGACAGGGGGAAGTCCGAGCAGTACTTC. Amino acids: CAIRDRGKSEQYF.